These 27 T cell receptor beta chains came from one sample sequenced in a study of blood T cell repertoires in COVID-19. Libraries were prepared by immunoSEQ multiplex PCR; TCRdb keeps only in-frame clonotypes and omits some of them. The sample consists of about 53,000 clones, 82% of them appearing once. The sequenced sample consisted of peripheral blood. Source of these receptors: a human donor in a cohort sampled during active COVID-19.

The rearrangement uses TRBV6-5 and TRBJ1-3; no clear D gene. The V end was cut by 7 bases, the J end by 8 bases, with 9 bases between. The CDR3 totals 11 residues. Germline V gives CDR1 MNHEY, CDR2 SVGAGI. Written as DNA, the CDR3 is TGTGCCAGCACTGCTATAGACACCATATATTTT. It encodes CASTAIDTIYF.

The rearrangement links TRBV9 to TRBJ2-3; no definite D call. The CDR3 is 14 residues long. CDR1 SGDLS and CDR2 YYNGEE come from the germline V gene. V lost 3 bases and J 3 bases, leaving 11 bases between the germline ends. CDR3 coding DNA: TGTGCCAGCAGCGGTTCACTATGGACAGATACGCAGTATTTT. Encoded protein: CASSGSLWTDTQYF.

This chain connects TRBV20-1 to TRBJ2-1; no firm D call. This CDR3 comprises 11 residues. Trimming cost V 0 bases and J 8 bases, with 5 bases left between them. Germline values: CDR1 DFQATT, CDR2 SNEGSKA (reference sequence). The CDR3 DNA reads as TGCAGTGCTAGAGATGGAGATGAGCAGTTCTTC. Amino acids: CSARDGDEQFF.

This chain uses TRBV7-2 with TRBJ2-6; D is uncertain. V lost 5 bases and J 1 base, leaving 15 bases between the germline ends. Per the germline V gene, CDR1 is SGHTA and CDR2 is FQGNSA. The CDR3 totals 17 residues. CDR3 sequence: CASSLIPPGSGANVLTF. As DNA, the CDR3 is TGTGCCAGCAGCCTAATCCCCCCCGGGTCTGGGGCCAACGTCCTGACTTTC.

The J gene is TRBJ2-5, the V gene TRBV4-3; 7 nucleotides match TRBD1. The trim removed 4 bases at V and 1 base at J, leaving 9 bases unmatched. The CDR3 is 16 amino acids. Germline V gene sequence: CDR1 LGHNA, CDR2 YSLEER. The CDR3 DNA is TGCGCCAGCAGCCGACGAATAAGGGACAGCCAAGAGACCCAGTACTTC. Encoded protein: CASSRRIRDSQETQYF.

The chain employs TRBV7-9 and TRBJ2-5; a weak D match, TRBD1 (5 bases). CDR1 and CDR2 (germline): SEHNR, FQNEAQ (reference sequence). The CDR3 runs to 14 residues. Trimming left V 5 bases short and J 3 bases short, with 13 bases between. CDR3 sequence (DNA): TGTGCCAGCAGCCAGCAGGGAATTAAAGAGACCCAGTACTTC. Its translation: CASSQQGIKETQYF. Filled out from reference TRBV7-9 and TRBJ2-5, the complete variable domain reads DTGVSQNPRHKITKRGQNVTFRCDPISEHNRLYWYRQTLGQGPEFLTYFQNEAQLEKSRLLSDRFSAERPKGSFSTLEIQRTEQGDSAMYLCASSQQGIKETQYFGPGTRLLVL.

This clone was observed once. V and J are TRBV6-5 and TRBJ2-7, with TRBD1 identical over 7 bases. The length of the CDR3 is 13 residues. Per germline, CDR1 MNHEY and CDR2 SVGAGI. V was pared by 10 bases and J by 0 bases, with 6 bases of the junction left unmatched. CDR3 in amino acids: CATRTGSSYEQYF. As DNA, the CDR3 is TGTGCCACCAGGACAGGAAGCTCCTACGAGCAGTACTTC.

There are a few counts of this clone. The chain employs TRBV5-6 and TRBJ2-7, with D perhaps TRBD1 (7 bases). Per the germline V gene, CDR1 is SGHDT and CDR2 is YYEEEE. The CDR3 has 15 residues. V gave up 0 bases and J gave up 4 bases, with 14 bases separating them. The CDR3, as DNA: TGTGCCAGCAGCTTGGTAGAGACAGGGACTTACGAGCAGTACTTC. Protein product: CASSLVETGTYEQYF.

This sequence joins TRBV5-6 and TRBJ2-7; 7 bases fit TRBD1. Germline trimming cut 4 bases from V and 4 bases from J; bases unmatched to any gene: 8. Germline CDR1 SGHDT, CDR2 YYEEEE. The CDR3 contains 14 residues. CDR3 protein: CASSPWDRVYEQYF. DNA for the CDR3: TGTGCCAGCAGCCCCTGGGACAGAGTTTACGAGCAGTACTTC.

The CDR3 region has the DNA TGTGCCAGCAGCTTAGGAGGGTTCAAGTACGGCTACACCTTC. Encoded protein: CASSLGGFKYGYTF. This rearrangement joins TRBV7-2 to TRBJ1-2; no definite D call. Deletions cut 1 base from V and 8 bases from J, with 14 bases between. From germline, CDR1 is SGHTA and CDR2 FQGNSA. The CDR3 spans 14 residues. The full variable domain, its missing parts supplied by reference TRBV7-2 and TRBJ1-2, is GAGVSQSPSNKVTEKGKDVELRCDPISGHTALYWYRQSLGQGLEFLIYFQGNSAPDKSGLPSDRFSAERTGGSVSTLTIQRTQQEDSAVYLCASSLGGFKYGYTFGSGTRLTVV.

The V and J genes are TRBV15 and TRBJ1-2, with D hard to call. Trimming took 0 bases from V and 5 from J, leaving 13 bases between them. CDR3 size: 15 residues. CDR1 LNHNV and CDR2 YYDKDF come from the germline V gene (reference sequence). CDR3 sequence (DNA): TGTGCCACCAGCAGAGATCTATCGGTAGAGTATGGCTACACCTTC. This gives the protein CATSRDLSVEYGYTF. Full variable domain (remainder filled in from reference TRBV15 and TRBJ1-2): DAMVIQNPRYQVTQFGKPVTLSCSQTLNHNVMYWYQQKSSQAPKLLFHYYDKDFNNEADTPDNFQSRRPNTSFCFLDIRSPGLGDTAMYLCATSRDLSVEYGYTFGSGTRLTVV.

The chain joins TRBV10-3 to TRBJ1-4; 8 positions match TRBD1. This CDR3 contains 13 residues. Germline V lookup: CDR1 ENHRY, CDR2 SYGVKD. V lost 7 bases to trimming and J lost 3 bases; unmatched junction nucleotides: 1. The CDR3 DNA follows: TGTGCCATCAACAGGGGGGCTAATGAAAAACTGTTTTTT. Its translation is CAINRGANEKLFF.

This CDR3 is CASSPRTGGTEAFF. The CDR3 DNA sequence: TGTGCCAGCTCACCCCGGACAGGGGGAACTGAAGCTTTCTTT. The chain carries TRBV18 and TRBJ1-1, with 10 bases aligning to TRBD1. V lost 3 bases to trimming and J lost 5 bases; unmatched junction nucleotides: 3. The CDR3 is 14 amino acids. Germline V gene data show CDR1 as KGHSH and CDR2 as LQKENI.

This chain connects TRBV7-2 to TRBJ2-2; no clear D. Trimming stripped 2 bases from V and 4 bases from J, with 11 bases between. The CDR3 is 15 amino acids. CDR1 and CDR2 from the germline V gene are SGHTA and FQGNSA. CDR3 protein: CASSLYSSLTGELFF. The CDR3 DNA is TGTGCCAGCAGCTTATACTCCTCCCTCACCGGGGAGCTGTTTTTT.

This clone showed up just once. V gene TRBV29-1 combines with J gene TRBJ1-2, with TRBD1 identical over 8 bases. The V and J ends lost 7 bases and 4 bases, in that order; junction bases with no gene match: 14. From germline, CDR1 is SQVTM and CDR2 ANQGSEA. This CDR3 has 15 residues. This chain's CDR3 is CSAVVQGAPIYGYTF. Written as DNA, the CDR3 is TGCAGCGCGGTGGTTCAGGGGGCACCCATCTATGGCTACACCTTC.

The chain employs TRBV7-3 and TRBJ2-5; 11 nucleotides match TRBD2. Germline CDR1 reads SGHTA; CDR2 reads FQGTGA. J lost 1 base, V lost 5 bases, and 6 bases had no gene match. CDR3 length: 16 amino acids. DNA of the CDR3: TGTGCCAGCAGCCCAGGGGGACTAGCGGCCCAAGAGACCCAGTACTTC. Translating it yields CASSPGGLAAQETQYF.

Only a few counts were recorded for this clone. V gene TRBV6-5 combines with J gene TRBJ1-2; D not certain. V was clipped by 8 bases and J by 3 bases, with 13 bases between them. CDR1 and CDR2 from the germline V gene are MNHEY and SVGAGI. The CDR3 is made up of 13 amino acids. The CDR3 DNA reads TGTGCCAGCGAGTTTCAAGTCGACTATGGCTACACCTTC. This codes for CASEFQVDYGYTF.

V usage is TRBV7-2 and J usage is TRBJ2-5; 8 positions agree with TRBD2. V dropped 4 bases and J dropped 4; count of bases not matched to a gene: 11. CDR3 length equals 16 residues. Germline CDR1 is SGHTA and CDR2 is FQGNSA. The CDR3 coding sequence is TGTGCCAGCAGCTACCGGGGAGCGGGGGTTGGAGAGACCCAGTACTTC. Protein product: CASSYRGAGVGETQYF.

The chain uses TRBV6-1 and TRBJ2-7; D is ambiguous. The CDR3 loop spans 12 amino acids. Trimming took 2 bases from V and 1 from J, leaving 3 bases between them. Germline assignment: CDR1 MNHNS and CDR2 SASEGT. CDR3: CASSELSYEQYF. The CDR3 nucleotides read TGTGCCAGCAGTGAATTATCCTACGAGCAGTACTTC.

The CDR3 bases are TGCGCCAGCAGCCAAGTACTTGGAGGTAGTCAGTCCTACGAGCAGTACTTC. Its protein is CASSQVLGGSQSYEQYF. This chain uses TRBV4-1 with TRBJ2-7; maybe TRBD2 (5 bases). The V end was cut by 1 base, the J end by 1 base, with 17 bases between. The CDR3 spans 17 residues. The germline CDR1 and CDR2 sequences are MGHRA and YSYEKL.

This clone came up a few times. In DNA, the CDR3 is TGTGCCAGCAGCCCTCCACTTAGCGGGAGTTCCCACAATGAGCAGTTCTTC. This translates into CASSPPLSGSSHNEQFF. The chain uses TRBV7-9 and TRBJ2-1, with 9 nucleotides matching TRBD2. There are 17 residues in the CDR3. Per germline, CDR1 SEHNR and CDR2 FQNEAQ (reference sequence). V shed 5 bases, J shed 5 bases, and the junction held 13 bases outside the gene matches.

The chain links TRBV9 to TRBJ2-5, with 7 bases that match TRBD2. The CDR3 is 18 amino acids. Germline V CDR1 and CDR2: SGDLS, YYNGEE. With 0 bases clipped from V and 0 bases from J, the junction kept 11 bases outside the gene matches. The CDR3 spells CASSVGFTGGDDQETQYF. The CDR3, as DNA: TGTGCCAGCAGCGTAGGATTCACTGGGGGGGACGACCAAGAGACCCAGTACTTC.

This sequence joins TRBV19 and TRBJ1-5; D possibly corresponds to TRBD1 (6 bases). Germline lookup yields CDR1 LNHDA and CDR2 SQIVND (reference sequence). The CDR3 has 14 amino acids. The ends were cut back, 5 bases at V and 4 bases at J, with 12 bases in the middle. The CDR3, as DNA: TGTGCCAGTAGTGGACACAGGGATAATCAGCCCCAGCATTTT. The encoded protein is CASSGHRDNQPQHF.

The chain couples TRBV2 to TRBJ2-5; 14 nucleotides line up with TRBD2. The CDR3 is 17 amino acids. Germline V gene sequence: CDR1 SNHLY, CDR2 FYNNEI. V trimming: 9 bases; J trimming: 0 bases; junction bases outside the gene matches: 9. The CDR3 is CARGGRLAGGDQETQYF. The CDR3 DNA sequence: TGTGCCAGGGGGGGTCGACTAGCGGGAGGGGACCAAGAGACCCAGTACTTC. Supplemented by reference TRBV2 and TRBJ2-5, the full variable domain reads EPEVTQTPSHQVTQMGQEVILRCVPISNHLYFYWYRQILGQKVEFLVSFYNNEISEKSEIFDDQFSVERPDGSNFTLKIRSTKLEDSAMYFCARGGRLAGGDQETQYFGPGTRLLVL.

This rearrangement joins TRBV4-1 to TRBJ2-3; a possible D gene is TRBD2 (5 bases). The germline V and J ends were trimmed by 0 bases and 0 bases, with 19 bases remaining between them. In germline, CDR1 is MGHRA, CDR2 YSYEKL. This CDR3 spans 19 amino acids. The CDR3: CASSQELRGPRLSTDTQYF. The DNA of the CDR3 is TGCGCCAGCAGCCAAGAATTAAGAGGGCCCCGACTAAGCACAGATACGCAGTATTTT.

Only a few counts were recorded for this clone. The V call is TRBV10-1, the J call TRBJ1-2, with TRBD1 matching over 12 bases. This CDR3 is 18 amino acids long. Germline V gene data show CDR1 as WNHNN and CDR2 as SYGVQD (reference sequence). V lost 6 bases and J lost 3; bases outside the gene matches: 14. CDR3 in DNA: TGCGCCAGCAGATGGGACAGGGGGCTGCCGATTGAAGACTATGGCTACACCTTC. Encoded protein: CASRWDRGLPIEDYGYTF.

The gene calls are TRBV10-3 and TRBJ2-1, with 9 bases lining up with TRBD2. V was pared by 3 bases and J by 9 bases, with 6 bases of the junction left unmatched. The length of the CDR3 is 14 residues. Germline V gene data show CDR1 as ENHRY and CDR2 as SYGVKD. The CDR3 DNA sequence: TGTGCCATCAGTGATGCGGGGGGGTCGGGTGAGCAGTTCTTC. Amino acid sequence: CAISDAGGSGEQFF.